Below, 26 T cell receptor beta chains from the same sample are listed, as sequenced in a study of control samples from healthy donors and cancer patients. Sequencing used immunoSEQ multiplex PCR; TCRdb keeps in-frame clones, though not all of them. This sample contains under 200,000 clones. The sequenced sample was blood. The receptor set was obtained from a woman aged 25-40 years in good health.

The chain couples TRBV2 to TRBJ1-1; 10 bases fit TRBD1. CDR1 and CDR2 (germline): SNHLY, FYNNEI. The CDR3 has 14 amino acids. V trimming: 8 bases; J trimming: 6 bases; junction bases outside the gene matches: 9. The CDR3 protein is CASGVGTGAAEAFF. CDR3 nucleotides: TGTGCCAGCGGGGTCGGGACAGGGGCAGCTGAAGCTTTCTTT.

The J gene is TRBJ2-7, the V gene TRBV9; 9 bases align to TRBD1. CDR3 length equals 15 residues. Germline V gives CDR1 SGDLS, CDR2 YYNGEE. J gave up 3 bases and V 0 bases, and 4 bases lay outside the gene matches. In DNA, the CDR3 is TGTGCCAGCAGCGTAGGGGGACAGGGTCGCTACGAGCAGTACTTC. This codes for CASSVGGQGRYEQYF.

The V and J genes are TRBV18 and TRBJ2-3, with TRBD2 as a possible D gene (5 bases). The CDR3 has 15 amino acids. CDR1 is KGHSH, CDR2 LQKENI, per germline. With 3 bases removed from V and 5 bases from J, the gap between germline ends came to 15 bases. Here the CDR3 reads CASSPGIPRIDTQYF. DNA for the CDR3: TGTGCCAGCTCACCCGGGATCCCCCGGATAGATACGCAGTATTTT.

The CDR3 spells CASSLIWGSGNQPQHF. The CDR3 region has the DNA TGTGCCAGCAGTTTAATATGGGGTTCGGGCAATCAGCCCCAGCATTTT. The chain has TRBV27 and TRBJ1-5; D call uncertain. Trimming removed 2 bases from V and 2 bases from J, with 13 bases in between. The CDR3 has 16 residues. Germline V CDR1 and CDR2: MNHEY, SMNVEV (reference sequence).

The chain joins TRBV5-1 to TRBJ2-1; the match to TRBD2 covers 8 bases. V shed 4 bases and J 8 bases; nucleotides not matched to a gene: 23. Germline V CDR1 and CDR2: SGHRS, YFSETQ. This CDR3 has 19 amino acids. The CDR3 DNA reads TGCGCCAGCAGCCCGGGGTGGTTGGGGACTAGGTTAGGAGGCGATGAGCAGTTCTTC. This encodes CASSPGWLGTRLGGDEQFF.

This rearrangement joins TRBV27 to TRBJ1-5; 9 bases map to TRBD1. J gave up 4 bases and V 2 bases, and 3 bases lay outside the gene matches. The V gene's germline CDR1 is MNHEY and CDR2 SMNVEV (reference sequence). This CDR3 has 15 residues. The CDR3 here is CASSLRTGENQPQHF. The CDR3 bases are TGTGCCAGCAGTTTAAGGACAGGGGAGAATCAGCCCCAGCATTTT.

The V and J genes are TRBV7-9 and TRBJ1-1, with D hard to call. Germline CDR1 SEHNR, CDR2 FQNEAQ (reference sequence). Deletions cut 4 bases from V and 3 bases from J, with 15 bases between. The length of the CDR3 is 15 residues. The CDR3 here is CASSSPSRADTEAFF. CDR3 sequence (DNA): TGTGCCAGCAGCTCCCCATCGCGGGCGGACACTGAAGCTTTCTTT.

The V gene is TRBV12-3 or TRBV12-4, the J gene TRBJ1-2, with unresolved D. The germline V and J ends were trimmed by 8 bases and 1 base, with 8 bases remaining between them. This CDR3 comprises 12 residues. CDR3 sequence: CASQRSNYGYTF. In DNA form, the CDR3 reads TGTGCCAGCCAACGGAGTAACTATGGCTACACCTTC.

The CDR3 spells CAWSQGPLTEQYF. The CDR3 DNA reads as TGTGCCTGGTCACAGGGGCCCCTGACCGAGCAGTACTTC. This chain joins TRBV30 and TRBJ2-7; the match to TRBD1 covers 7 bases. Germline V gene sequence: CDR1 GTSNPN, CDR2 SVGIG (reference sequence). CDR3 length equals 13 residues. The V gene end was trimmed by 5 bases and the J gene end by 6 bases; junction bases not matched to a gene: 10.

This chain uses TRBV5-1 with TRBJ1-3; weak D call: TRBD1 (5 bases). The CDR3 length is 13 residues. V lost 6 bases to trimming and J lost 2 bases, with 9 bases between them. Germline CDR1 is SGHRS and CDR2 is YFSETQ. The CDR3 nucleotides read TGCGCCAGCACAGGGAGCACTGGAAACACCATATATTTT. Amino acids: CASTGSTGNTIYF.

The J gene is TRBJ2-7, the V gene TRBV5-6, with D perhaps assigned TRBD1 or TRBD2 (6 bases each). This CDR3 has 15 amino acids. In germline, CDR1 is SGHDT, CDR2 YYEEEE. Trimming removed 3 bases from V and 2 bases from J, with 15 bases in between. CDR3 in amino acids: CASSSWAEGAYEQYF. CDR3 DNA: TGTGCCAGCAGCTCTTGGGCGGAGGGGGCCTACGAGCAGTACTTC.

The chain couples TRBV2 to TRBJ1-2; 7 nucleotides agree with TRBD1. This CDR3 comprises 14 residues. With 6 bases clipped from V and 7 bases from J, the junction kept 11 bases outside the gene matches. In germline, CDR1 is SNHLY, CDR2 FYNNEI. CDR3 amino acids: CASRGTDLVSGYTF. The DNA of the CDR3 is TGTGCCAGCAGGGGGACAGATCTTGTCTCTGGCTACACCTTC.

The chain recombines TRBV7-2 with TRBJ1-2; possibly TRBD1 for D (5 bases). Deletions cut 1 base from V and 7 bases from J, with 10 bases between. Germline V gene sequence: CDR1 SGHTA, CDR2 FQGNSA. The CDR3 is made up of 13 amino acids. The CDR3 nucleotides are TGTGCCAGCAGCTTAGAGAGTCAGGGTGGCTACACCTTC. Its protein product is CASSLESQGGYTF. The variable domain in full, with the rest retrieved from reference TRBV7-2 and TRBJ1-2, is GAGVSQSPSNKVTEKGKDVELRCDPISGHTALYWYRQSLGQGLEFLIYFQGNSAPDKSGLPSDRFSAERTGGSVSTLTIQRTQQEDSAVYLCASSLESQGGYTFGSGTRLTVV.

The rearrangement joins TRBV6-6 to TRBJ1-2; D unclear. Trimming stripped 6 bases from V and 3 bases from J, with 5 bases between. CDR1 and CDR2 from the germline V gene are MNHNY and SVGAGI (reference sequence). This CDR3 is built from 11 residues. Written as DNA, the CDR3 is TGTGCCAGCAGGCCAGACTATGGCTACACCTTC. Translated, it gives CASRPDYGYTF.

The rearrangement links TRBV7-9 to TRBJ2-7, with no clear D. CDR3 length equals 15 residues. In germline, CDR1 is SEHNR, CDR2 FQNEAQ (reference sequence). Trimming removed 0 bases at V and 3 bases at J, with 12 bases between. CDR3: CASSLAGRTLYEQYF. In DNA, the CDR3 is TGTGCCAGCAGCTTAGCTGGGCGGACCCTCTACGAGCAGTACTTC. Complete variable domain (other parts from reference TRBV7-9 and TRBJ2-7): DTGVSQNPRHKITKRGQNVTFRCDPISEHNRLYWYRQTLGQGPEFLTYFQNEAQLEKSRLLSDRFSAERPKGSFSTLEIQRTEQGDSAMYLCASSLAGRTLYEQYFGPGTRLTVT.

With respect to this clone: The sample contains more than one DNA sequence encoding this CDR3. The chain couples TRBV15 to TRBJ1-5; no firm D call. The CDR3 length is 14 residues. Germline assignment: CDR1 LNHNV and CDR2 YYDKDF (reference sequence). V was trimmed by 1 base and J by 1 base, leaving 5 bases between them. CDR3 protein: CATSRAGSNQPQHF. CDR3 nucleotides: TGTGCCACCAGCAGAGCCGGGAGCAATCAGCCCCAGCATTTT.

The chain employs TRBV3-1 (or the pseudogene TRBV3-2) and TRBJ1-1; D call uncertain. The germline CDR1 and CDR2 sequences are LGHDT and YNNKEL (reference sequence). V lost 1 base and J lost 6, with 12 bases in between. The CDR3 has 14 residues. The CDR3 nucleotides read TGTGCCAGCAGCCAAGTTTGGGCAGCATCTGAAGCTTTCTTT. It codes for CASSQVWAASEAFF.

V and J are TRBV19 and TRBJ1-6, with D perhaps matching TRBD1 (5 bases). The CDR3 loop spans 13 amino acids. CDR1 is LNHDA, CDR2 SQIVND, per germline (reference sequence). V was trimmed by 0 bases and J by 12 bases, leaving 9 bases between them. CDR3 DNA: TGTGCCAGTAGTATAGATCAGGGCGGACCCCTCCACTTT. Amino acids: CASSIDQGGPLHF.

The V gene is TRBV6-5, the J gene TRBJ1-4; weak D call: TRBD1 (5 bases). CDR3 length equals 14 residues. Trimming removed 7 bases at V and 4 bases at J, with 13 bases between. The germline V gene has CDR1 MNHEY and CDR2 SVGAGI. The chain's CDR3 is CASTLGTVNEKLFF. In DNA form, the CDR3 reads TGTGCCAGCACCCTCGGGACGGTTAATGAAAAACTGTTTTTT.

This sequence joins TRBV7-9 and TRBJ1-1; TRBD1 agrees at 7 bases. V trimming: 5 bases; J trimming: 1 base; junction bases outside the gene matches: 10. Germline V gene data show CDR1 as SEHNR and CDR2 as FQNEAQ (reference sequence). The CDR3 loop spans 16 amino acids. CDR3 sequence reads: CASSERPQGRNTEAFF. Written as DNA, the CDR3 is TGTGCCAGCAGCGAGCGGCCACAGGGGAGGAACACTGAAGCTTTCTTT. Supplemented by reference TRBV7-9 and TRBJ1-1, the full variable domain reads DTGVSQNPRHKITKRGQNVTFRCDPISEHNRLYWYRQTLGQGPEFLTYFQNEAQLEKSRLLSDRFSAERPKGSFSTLEIQRTEQGDSAMYLCASSERPQGRNTEAFFGQGTRLTVV.

This chain's CDR3 is CASRRFRFAYGYTF. DNA of the CDR3: TGTGCCAGCAGGCGATTTAGATTTGCCTATGGCTACACCTTC. The chain recombines TRBV28 with TRBJ1-2; no clear D. Between the trimmed V and J ends, which lost 6 bases and 4 bases, there was a span of 15 bases. The germline V gene encodes CDR1 MDHEN and CDR2 SYDVKM. The CDR3 totals 14 residues.

CDR3 in amino acids: CATSDSGQGISPLHF. The DNA of the CDR3 is TGTGCCACCAGTGATTCCGGACAGGGAATTTCACCCCTCCACTTT. The chain links TRBV24-1 to TRBJ1-6; TRBD1 matches 8 bases. The J segment lost 9 bases and the V segment lost 2 bases, leaving 5 bases of the junction unmatched. This CDR3 is 15 amino acids long. From germline, CDR1 is KGHDR and CDR2 SFDVKD.

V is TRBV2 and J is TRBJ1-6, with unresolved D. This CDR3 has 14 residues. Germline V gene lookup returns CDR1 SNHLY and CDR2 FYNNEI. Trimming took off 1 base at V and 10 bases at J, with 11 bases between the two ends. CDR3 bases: TGTGCCAGCAGTGAAGGAGGTGTTCGATCACCCCTCCACTTT. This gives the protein CASSEGGVRSPLHF.

The CDR3 coding sequence is TGTGCCAGCAGCCAAGACCCCTCTCAGCCCCAGCATTTT. Residues: CASSQDPSQPQHF. The chain joins TRBV3-1 (or the pseudogene TRBV3-2) to TRBJ1-5, with D uncertain. The CDR3 extends over 13 amino acids. The germline V gene has CDR1 LGHDT and CDR2 YNNKEL (reference sequence). V was pared by 0 bases and J by 6 bases, with 6 bases between.

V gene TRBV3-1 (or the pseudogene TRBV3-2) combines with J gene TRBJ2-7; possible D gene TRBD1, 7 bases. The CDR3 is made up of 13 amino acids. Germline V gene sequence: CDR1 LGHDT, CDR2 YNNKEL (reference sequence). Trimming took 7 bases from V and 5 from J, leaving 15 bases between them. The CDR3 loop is CASMTQGGHEQYF. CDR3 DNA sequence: TGTGCCAGCATGACTCAGGGGGGCCACGAGCAGTACTTC.

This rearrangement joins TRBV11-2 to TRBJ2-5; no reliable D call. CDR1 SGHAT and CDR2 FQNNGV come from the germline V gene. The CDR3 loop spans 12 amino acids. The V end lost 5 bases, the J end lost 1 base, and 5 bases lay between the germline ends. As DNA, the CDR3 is TGTGCCAGCAGCCGCCGCCAAGAGACCCAGTACTTC. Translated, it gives CASSRRQETQYF.